There are a few counts of the clone carrying this T cell receptor (beta chain). This CDR3 is 15 amino acids long. Germline V gene lookup returns CDR1 LNHDA and CDR2 SQIVND (reference sequence). J lost 6 bases, V lost 1 base, and 7 bases had no gene match. The data belong to a study of blood T cells in healthy people across ages. Then a second PCR, running roughly 7 to 11 cycles, was carried out with a sample-barcoded 5' primer and a J-beta primer mix. In TCRdb, the 5' RACE reads were re-called with MiXCR into one record per CDR3 protein. Among about 540,000 distinct CDR3 sequences, 24% were seen once, and the ten largest hold approximately 10%. The sample was also linked to a second study, of T cells of mothers and their children.

This clonotype was sampled from a boy between 10 and 17 years old in good health. The V call is TRBV19, the J call TRBJ2-7, with TRBD1 identical over 9 bases. The sample comprised blood. This CDR3 is CASSIAGTGILEQYF. In DNA form, the CDR3 reads TGTGCCAGTAGTATAGCCGGGACAGGGATCCTCGAGCAGTACTTC. Together with reference TRBV19 and TRBJ2-7, the CDR3 gives the full variable domain: DGGITQSPKYLFRKEGQNVTLSCEQNLNHDAMYWYRQDPGQGLRLIYYSQIVNDFQKGDIAEGYSVSREKKESFPLTVTSAQKNPTAFYLCASSIAGTGILEQYFGPGTRLTVT.